This T cell receptor beta chain was retrieved from a study of OX40 agonist ivuxolimab in advanced cancers. The CDR3 is 14 amino acids. Per the germline V gene, CDR1 is SGHRS and CDR2 is YFSETQ. J gave up 10 bases and V 2 bases, and 4 bases lay outside the gene matches. Method: immunoSEQ multiplex PCR; TCRdb's copy keeps in-frame clones and lacks some. Of roughly 66,000 clones listed, 83% were seen once; the top ten hold 2% to 2.5%. The chain carries TRBV5-1 and TRBJ2-1; 12 bases map to TRBD2. The starting material was CD4+ or CD8+ T cells sorted from blood, obtained in a trial of the OX40 agonist ivuxolimab. This sequence was found in an adult with an advanced solid tumor such as melanoma, head and neck, liver or kidney cancer. The CDR3 sequence: CASSLGLAGIEQFF. CDR3 sequence (DNA): TGCGCCAGCAGCTTAGGACTAGCGGGAATAGAGCAGTTCTTC.